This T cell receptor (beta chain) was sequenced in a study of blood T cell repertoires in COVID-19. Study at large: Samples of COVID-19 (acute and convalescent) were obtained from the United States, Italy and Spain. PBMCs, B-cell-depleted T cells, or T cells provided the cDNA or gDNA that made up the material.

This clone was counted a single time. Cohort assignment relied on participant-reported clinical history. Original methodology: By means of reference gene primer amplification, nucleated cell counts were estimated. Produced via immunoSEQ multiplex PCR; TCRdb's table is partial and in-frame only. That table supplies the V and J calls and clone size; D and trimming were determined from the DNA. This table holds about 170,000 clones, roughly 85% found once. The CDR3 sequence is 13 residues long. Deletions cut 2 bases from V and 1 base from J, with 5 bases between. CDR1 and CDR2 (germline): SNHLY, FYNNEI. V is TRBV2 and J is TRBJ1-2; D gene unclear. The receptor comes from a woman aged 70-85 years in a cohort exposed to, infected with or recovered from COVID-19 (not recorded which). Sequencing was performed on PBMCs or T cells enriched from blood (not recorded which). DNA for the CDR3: TGTGCCAGCAGTGAAAGAGATAACTATGGCTACACCTTC. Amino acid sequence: CASSERDNYGYTF.